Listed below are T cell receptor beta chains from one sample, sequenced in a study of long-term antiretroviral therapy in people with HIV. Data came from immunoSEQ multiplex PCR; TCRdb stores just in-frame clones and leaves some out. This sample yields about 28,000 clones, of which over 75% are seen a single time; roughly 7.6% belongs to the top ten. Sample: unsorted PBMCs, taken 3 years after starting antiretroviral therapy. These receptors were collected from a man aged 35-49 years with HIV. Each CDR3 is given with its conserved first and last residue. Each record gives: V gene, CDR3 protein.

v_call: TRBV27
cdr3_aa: CASSGGLAGFQETQYF

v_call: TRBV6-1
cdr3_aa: CASRRAGAVYEQYF

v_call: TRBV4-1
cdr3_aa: CASSPLDREKGDEQFF

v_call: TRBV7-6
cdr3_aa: CASSIETGSAEAFF

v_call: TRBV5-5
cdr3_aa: CASSSGGTGSNQPQHF

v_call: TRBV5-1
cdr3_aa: CASSLTVLYNEQFF

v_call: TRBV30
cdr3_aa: CAWSAGNTGELFF

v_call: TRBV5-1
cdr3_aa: CASSLDGMRMNTEAFF

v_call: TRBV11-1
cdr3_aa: CASSLYGRSGGYTF

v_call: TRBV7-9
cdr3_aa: CASSPGQGVNTGELFF

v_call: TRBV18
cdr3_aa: CASSPDLRGYNEQFF

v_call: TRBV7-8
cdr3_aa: CASSLALGGGPETQYF

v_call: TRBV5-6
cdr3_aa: CASSLGQANYEQYF

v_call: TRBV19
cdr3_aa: CASSTGNQPQHF

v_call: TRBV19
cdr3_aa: CASSTHQGATGELFF

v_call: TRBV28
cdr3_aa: CASSFRSAPSYEQYF

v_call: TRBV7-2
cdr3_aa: CASGTTRGSPEAFF

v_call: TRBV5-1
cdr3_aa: CASSEQTGSSYEQYF

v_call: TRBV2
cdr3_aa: CASSRDSNTGELFF

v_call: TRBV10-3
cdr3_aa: CAIREPGPVGELFF

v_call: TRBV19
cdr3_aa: CASSMGFSPLHF

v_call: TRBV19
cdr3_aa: CASSGRTSGSDEQFF

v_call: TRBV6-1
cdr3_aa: CASSEASTGGHNEQFF

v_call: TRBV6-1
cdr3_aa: CASSGRTDFGANVLTF

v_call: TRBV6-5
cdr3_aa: CASSYLQGPNSPLHF

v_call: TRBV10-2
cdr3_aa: CASSEFGTSGYEQYF

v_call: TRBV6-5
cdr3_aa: CASSRLAGGINEQFF

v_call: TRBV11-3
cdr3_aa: CASSLGGTGRYNEQFF

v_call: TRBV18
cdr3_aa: CASSPGRVNTEAFF

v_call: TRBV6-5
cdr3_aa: CASKGTPTPGNTIYF

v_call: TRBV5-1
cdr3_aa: CASSLRPPPRTENSPLHF

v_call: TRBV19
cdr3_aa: CASSIPGSYEQYF

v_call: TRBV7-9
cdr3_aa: CASSLATGDGTEAFF